These 16 T cell receptor beta chains share one sample of origin, sequenced in a study of CD8 T cells in ankylosing spondylitis. These receptors have no known antigen. Study-wide points: There was a TCR beta motif, made of eight highly homologous variants, that appeared characteristic of ankylosing spondylitis blood.

One entry per CDR3 protein results from TCRdb running MiXCR on the 5' RACE reads. The sample contains 200,000 to 250,000 distinct CDR3 sequences, about a sixth of which appear only once. The specimen sequenced was blood, either unsorted or a sorted T cell fraction (not recorded which). These receptor sequences come from a male donor with ankylosing spondylitis.

The gene calls are TRBV4-1 and TRBJ2-2; the match to TRBD2 covers 9 bases. The germline V gene encodes CDR1 MGHRA and CDR2 YSYEKL. The trim removed 4 bases at V and 1 base at J, leaving 10 bases unmatched. This CDR3 contains 18 residues. CDR3 amino acids: CASSPSTGLALNTGELFF. The CDR3, as DNA: TGCGCCAGCAGCCCTAGCACGGGACTAGCATTGAACACCGGGGAGCTGTTTTTT.

The rearrangement links TRBV6-4 to TRBJ2-1; possibly TRBD1 for D (7 bases). Germline CDR1 and CDR2: MRHNA and SNTAGT. The germline V and J ends were trimmed by 4 bases and 9 bases, with 16 bases remaining between them. CDR3 length equals 14 residues. CDR3 nucleotide sequence: TGTGCCAGCAGTGCCTCCCAGGGGGGCTTTGAGCAGTTCTTC. Translation: CASSASQGGFEQFF.

This chain links TRBV12-3 or TRBV12-4 with TRBJ2-7; 7 bases map to TRBD2. V gave up 2 bases and J gave up 3 bases; unmatched junction bases: 13. The CDR3 loop spans 17 amino acids. CDR3 DNA: TGTGCCAGCAGTTTATCATTTGGCGGGAGAGGAGTCTACGAGCAGTACTTC. It specifies CASSLSFGGRGVYEQYF.

This chain links TRBV4-2 with TRBJ2-5; no clear D gene. The ends were cut back, 1 base at V and 4 bases at J, with 7 bases in the middle. This CDR3 is built from 13 residues. The germline V gene encodes CDR1 LGHNA and CDR2 YNFKEQ. The CDR3 loop reads CASSQGGLETQYF. The CDR3 coding sequence is TGTGCCAGCAGCCAAGGTGGGCTAGAGACCCAGTACTTC.

The chain is built from TRBV7-9 and TRBJ1-5; D ambiguous. This CDR3 has 14 amino acids. V lost 1 base, J lost 8 bases, and 12 bases lay in between. Germline assignment: CDR1 SEHNR and CDR2 FQNEAQ (reference sequence). This CDR3 is CASSLVGTGEPQHF. Here the CDR3 DNA reads TGTGCCAGCAGCTTAGTAGGCACCGGTGAGCCCCAGCATTTT. Together with reference TRBV7-9 and TRBJ1-5, the CDR3 gives the full variable domain: DTGVSQNPRHKITKRGQNVTFRCDPISEHNRLYWYRQTLGQGPEFLTYFQNEAQLEKSRLLSDRFSAERPKGSFSTLEIQRTEQGDSAMYLCASSLVGTGEPQHFGDGTRLSIL.

Many counts were recorded for this clonotype. J is TRBJ1-6 and V is TRBV5-5; 7 nucleotides agree with TRBD1. The length of the CDR3 is 15 residues. Germline assignment: CDR1 SGHKS and CDR2 YYEKEE (reference sequence). Unmatched junction bases numbered 6, after V lost 3 bases and J lost 6 bases. CDR3 residues: CASSWEGAVNSPLHF. In DNA, the CDR3 is TGTGCCAGCAGCTGGGAGGGGGCCGTTAATTCACCCCTCCACTTT. The complete variable domain, with remaining parts taken from reference TRBV5-5 and TRBJ1-6, reads DAGVTQSPTHLIKTRGQQVTLRCSPISGHKSVSWYQQVLGQGPQFIFQYYEKEERGRGNFPDRFSARQFPNYSSELNVNALLLGDSALYLCASSWEGAVNSPLHFGNGTRLTVT.

This clonotype appeared a few times. This rearrangement joins TRBV6-2 or TRBV6-3 to TRBJ2-7; tentatively, D is TRBD1 (5 bases). Germline CDR1 reads MNHEY; CDR2 reads SVGEGT. CDR3 length equals 14 residues. V was pared by 7 bases and J by 2 bases, with 15 bases between. The CDR3 sequence: CASTPAGMTYEQYF. CDR3 sequence (DNA): TGTGCCAGCACCCCTGCAGGGATGACCTACGAGCAGTACTTC.

V is TRBV29-1 and J is TRBJ2-1, with a tentative D call TRBD2 (6 bases). The CDR3 loop spans 16 amino acids. Trimming removed 3 bases at V and 0 bases at J, with 15 bases between. In germline, CDR1 is SQVTM, CDR2 ANQGSEA. CDR3 nucleotide sequence: TGCAGCGTTGATACGGGACTCGCAAGCTCCTACAATGAGCAGTTCTTC. Encoded protein: CSVDTGLASSYNEQFF.

The genes are TRBV9 and TRBJ2-2; D might be TRBD2 (5 bases). V lost 2 bases, J lost 6 bases, and 11 bases lay in between. CDR1 and CDR2 (germline): SGDLS, YYNGEE. CDR3 length: 14 amino acids. The CDR3 sequence is CASSVFSVAGELFF. The CDR3 region has the DNA TGTGCCAGCAGCGTCTTTAGCGTGGCCGGGGAGCTGTTTTTT.

The V call is TRBV2, the J call TRBJ1-4, with D possibly matching TRBD1 (6 bases). Trimming removed 6 bases at V and 7 bases at J, with 15 bases between. Germline CDR1 reads SNHLY; CDR2 reads FYNNEI. This CDR3 has 14 amino acids. The CDR3 DNA reads TGTGCCAGCAGGGAACAGGGAGGCGGTGAAAAACTGTTTTTT. Its translation: CASREQGGGEKLFF.

This clonotype was seen ten or more times. The chain carries TRBV12-3 or TRBV12-4 and TRBJ2-1; D is uncertain. With 0 bases removed from V and 6 bases from J, the gap between germline ends came to 6 bases. This CDR3 has 13 amino acids. The CDR3 loop reads CASSLAGGNEQFF. The CDR3 DNA is TGTGCCAGCAGTTTAGCGGGCGGCAATGAGCAGTTCTTC.

The J gene is TRBJ1-5, the V gene TRBV12-3 or TRBV12-4, with 7 bases aligning to TRBD1. V gave up 10 bases and J gave up 5 bases; unmatched junction bases: 14. There are 15 residues in the CDR3. CDR3 sequence (DNA): TGTGCCACCCCCGCCGACAGGGAAGGGGATCAGCCCCAGCATTTT. Amino acids: CATPADREGDQPQHF.

This chain links TRBV6-2 or TRBV6-3 with TRBJ1-1; no clear D gene. This CDR3 contains 10 residues. Trimming pared 7 bases from V and 0 bases from J, leaving 0 bases between. Germline V gene data show CDR1 as MNHEY and CDR2 as SVGEGT. The CDR3 sequence: CASMNTEAFF. The CDR3, as DNA: TGTGCCAGCATGAACACTGAAGCTTTCTTT.

The chain carries TRBV4-3 and TRBJ2-7; D may be TRBD1 (6 bases). With 2 bases removed from V and 2 bases from J, the gap between germline ends came to 16 bases. This CDR3 has 16 residues. Looked up from germline, CDR1 is LGHNA and CDR2 is YSLEER. CDR3: CASSQNYREPTYEQYF. For the CDR3, the DNA is TGCGCCAGCAGCCAAAACTACAGGGAGCCAACCTACGAGCAGTACTTC.

The V and J genes are TRBV28 and TRBJ2-5, with D perhaps being TRBD1 or TRBD2 (5 bases each). The CDR3 spans 18 residues. Trimming took 4 bases from V and 0 from J, leaving 21 bases between them. Germline V lookup: CDR1 MDHEN, CDR2 SYDVKM. The CDR3 here is CASSYPPGTAPYQETQYF. The CDR3 region has the DNA TGTGCCAGCAGTTACCCTCCCGGGACCGCTCCCTACCAAGAGACCCAGTACTTC.

This rearrangement joins TRBV11-3 to TRBJ1-1; a possible D gene is TRBD1 (5 bases). The V gene's germline CDR1 is SGHNT and CDR2 YENEEA. The CDR3 runs to 12 residues. V lost 1 base and J 7 bases, leaving 7 bases between the germline ends. In DNA, the CDR3 is TGTGCCAGCAGCTTAGGGGGGAATGAAGCTTTCTTT. Translated: CASSLGGNEAFF.